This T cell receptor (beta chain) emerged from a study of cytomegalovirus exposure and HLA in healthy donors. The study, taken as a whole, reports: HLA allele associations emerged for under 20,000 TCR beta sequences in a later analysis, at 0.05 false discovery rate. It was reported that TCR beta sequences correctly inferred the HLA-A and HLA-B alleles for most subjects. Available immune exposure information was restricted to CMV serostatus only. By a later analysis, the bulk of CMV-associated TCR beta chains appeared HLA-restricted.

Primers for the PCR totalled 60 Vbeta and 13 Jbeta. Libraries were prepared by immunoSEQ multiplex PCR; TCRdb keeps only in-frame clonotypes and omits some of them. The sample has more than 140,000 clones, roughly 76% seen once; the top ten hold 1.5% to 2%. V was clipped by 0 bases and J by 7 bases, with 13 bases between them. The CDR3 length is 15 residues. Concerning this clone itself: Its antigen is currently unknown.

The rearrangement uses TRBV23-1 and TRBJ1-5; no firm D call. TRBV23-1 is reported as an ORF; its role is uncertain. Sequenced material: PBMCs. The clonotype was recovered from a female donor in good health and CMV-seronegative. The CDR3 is CASSQSRSSTQPQHF. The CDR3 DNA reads TGCGCCAGCAGTCAATCGAGGTCGTCTACCCAGCCCCAGCATTTT.